Listed here are 22 T cell receptor beta chains from one sample, sequenced in a study of T cells after somatic rescue of genetic block. Data came from immunoSEQ multiplex PCR; TCRdb stores just in-frame clones and leaves some out. The data contain 95,000 to 120,000 clones, just over 90% of them singletons. Sequences were obtained from peripheral blood mononuclear cells (PBMCs). These receptors were collected from a woman in her late teens or twenties.

This chain links TRBV6-1 with TRBJ2-1; D is undetermined. Trimming cost V 5 bases and J 10 bases, with 12 bases left between them. Looked up from germline, CDR1 is MNHNS and CDR2 is SASEGT. The CDR3 is 12 amino acids. The CDR3: CASSTWPGEQFF. The CDR3 nucleotides read TGTGCCAGCAGTACCTGGCCTGGGGAGCAGTTCTTC.

The chain has TRBV5-1 and TRBJ2-5; no definite D call. CDR1 SGHRS and CDR2 YFSETQ come from the germline V gene. Trimming took off 0 bases at V and 4 bases at J, with 10 bases between the two ends. The CDR3 totals 14 residues. In DNA form, the CDR3 reads TGCGCCAGCAGCTTGGCCTATTACCCAGAGACCCAGTACTTC. Its translation: CASSLAYYPETQYF.

This sequence joins TRBV7-9 and TRBJ1-2, with 10 bases identical to TRBD1. CDR3 length: 15 residues. Losses at the gene ends were 8 bases for V and 2 bases for J; bases not matched to a gene: 8. Germline V gene data show CDR1 as SEHNR and CDR2 as FQNEAQ (reference sequence). The CDR3 spells CASGQGGRPNYGYTF. For the CDR3, the DNA is TGTGCCAGCGGACAGGGGGGACGACCAAACTATGGCTACACCTTC. Combining the CDR3 with reference TRBV7-9 and TRBJ1-2 gives the whole variable domain DTGVSQNPRHKITKRGQNVTFRCDPISEHNRLYWYRQTLGQGPEFLTYFQNEAQLEKSRLLSDRFSAERPKGSFSTLEIQRTEQGDSAMYLCASGQGGRPNYGYTFGSGTRLTVV.

The rearrangement uses TRBV9 and TRBJ1-2, with 8 bases identical to TRBD1. The germline gives CDR1 SGDLS, CDR2 YYNGEE. The trim removed 3 bases at V and 5 bases at J, leaving 9 bases unmatched. This CDR3 is built from 15 residues. The CDR3 loop is CASSGGQGVGYGYTF. DNA of the CDR3: TGTGCCAGCAGCGGTGGACAGGGAGTCGGGTATGGCTACACCTTC.

The gene calls are TRBV28 and TRBJ1-5; unclear D gene. CDR1 is MDHEN and CDR2 is SYDVKM in the germline V gene. The CDR3 totals 14 residues. V was clipped by 2 bases and J by 9 bases, with 14 bases between them. This CDR3 is CASSLPRSLGPQHF. CDR3 nucleotide sequence: TGTGCCAGCAGTTTACCCCGGAGCCTTGGGCCCCAGCATTTT.

This chain uses TRBV6-1 with TRBJ2-4; maybe TRBD2 (6 bases). Germline V gives CDR1 MNHNS, CDR2 SASEGT. Trimming pared 3 bases from V and 8 bases from J, leaving 20 bases between. The length of the CDR3 is 16 residues. The DNA of the CDR3 is TGTGCCAGCAGTGAGGGAATTAAGGGTGGGAGGTACATTCAGTACTTC. It specifies CASSEGIKGGRYIQYF.

The rearrangement uses TRBV6-4 and TRBJ2-3; 9 bases fit TRBD2. Trimming cost V 0 bases and J 3 bases; bases outside gene matches: 7. Germline-derived CDR1 and CDR2 are MRHNA and SNTAGT. This CDR3 has 17 residues. In DNA, the CDR3 is TGTGCCAGCAGTGACTCGGCGGGGGGGCCGGGAACAGATACGCAGTATTTT. It translates to CASSDSAGGPGTDTQYF.

V and J are TRBV7-9 and TRBJ1-3; a possible D gene is TRBD1 (6 bases). The CDR3 is made up of 16 amino acids. Germline V gene data show CDR1 as SEHNR and CDR2 as FQNEAQ (reference sequence). The V gene lost 1 base and the J gene lost 0 bases, with 10 bases spanning the gap. CDR3: CASSLDGGRSGNTIYF. The CDR3 bases are TGTGCCAGCAGCTTAGATGGGGGGCGCTCTGGAAACACCATATATTTT.

The chain links TRBV10-1 to TRBJ2-5; maybe TRBD1 (5 bases). The CDR3 is 12 amino acids. The V gene lost 6 bases and the J gene lost 2 bases, with 7 bases spanning the gap. Germline values: CDR1 WNHNN, CDR2 SYGVQD (reference sequence). The CDR3 DNA is TGCGCCAGCAGCAGGGCTCAAGAGACCCAGTACTTC. As protein: CASSRAQETQYF.

The genes are TRBV28 and TRBJ1-1; 10 nucleotides line up with TRBD1. Germline CDR1 reads MDHEN; CDR2 reads SYDVKM. Unmatched junction bases numbered 8, after V lost 5 bases and J lost 5 bases. The length of the CDR3 is 15 residues. The CDR3 sequence: CASSLAGTGVTEAFF. CDR3 nucleotides: TGTGCCAGCAGTCTTGCCGGGACAGGGGTTACTGAAGCTTTCTTT.

Concerning this clone itself: Other DNA sequences of this sample code for an identical CDR3. J is TRBJ1-1 and V is TRBV5-6; D is uncertain. The CDR3 has 14 residues. CDR1 SGHDT and CDR2 YYEEEE come from the germline V gene. The ends were cut back, 0 bases at V and 1 base at J, with 7 bases in the middle. The CDR3 DNA reads as TGTGCCAGCAGCTTGGGAGGACCGAACACTGAAGCTTTCTTT. Translating gives CASSLGGPNTEAFF.

A few counts support this clone. This rearrangement joins TRBV7-9 to TRBJ1-5; D is unresolved. Trimming left V 1 base short and J 1 base short, with 11 bases between. The CDR3 runs 16 residues. Germline CDR1 and CDR2: SEHNR and FQNEAQ (reference sequence). The CDR3 sequence: CASSLGTSTSNQPQHF. CDR3 sequence (DNA): TGTGCCAGCAGCTTAGGGACGAGTACCAGCAATCAGCCCCAGCATTTT.

V usage is TRBV28 and J usage is TRBJ2-5; D is undetermined. Germline CDR1 reads MDHEN; CDR2 reads SYDVKM. The CDR3 sequence is 11 residues long. Between the trimmed V and J ends, which lost 3 bases and 5 bases, there was a span of 4 bases. Here the CDR3 DNA reads TGTGCCAGCAGTTTTCGGGAGACCCAGTACTTC. This translates into CASSFRETQYF.

The genes are TRBV9 and TRBJ2-2, with TRBD2 matching 10 bases. The germline gives CDR1 SGDLS, CDR2 YYNGEE. V lost 4 bases, J lost 4 bases, and 10 bases stayed unmatched. The CDR3 runs 17 residues. The CDR3 DNA sequence: TGTGCCAGCAGCCCCCGTAGTAGCGGGGGGACCACCGGGGAGCTGTTTTTT. Encoded protein: CASSPRSSGGTTGELFF.

The V and J genes are TRBV5-1 and TRBJ2-2, with a weak D call TRBD1 (6 bases). Germline CDR1 SGHRS, CDR2 YFSETQ. This CDR3 contains 14 residues. With 7 bases removed from V and 1 base from J, the gap between germline ends came to 11 bases. CDR3 bases: TGCGCCAGCGGGGACAAGGAGAACACCGGGGAGCTGTTTTTT. It translates to CASGDKENTGELFF.

This clone was detected once. J is TRBJ1-2 and V is TRBV6-1, with TRBD1 identical over 7 bases. The V gene end was trimmed by 3 bases and the J gene end by 4 bases; junction bases not matched to a gene: 17. The CDR3 spans 18 residues. Germline CDR1 reads MNHNS; CDR2 reads SASEGT. The CDR3 spells CASSDEVWGVRDSYGYTF. CDR3 sequence (DNA): TGTGCCAGCAGTGATGAAGTGTGGGGAGTCCGGGACAGCTATGGCTACACCTTC.

J is TRBJ1-1 and V is TRBV7-9; D gene unclear. The CDR3 sequence is 13 residues long. V lost 4 bases to trimming and J lost 3 bases, with 9 bases between them. Germline assignment: CDR1 SEHNR and CDR2 FQNEAQ (reference sequence). CDR3 nucleotide sequence: TGTGCCAGCAGCTATGCCGTGGACACTGAAGCTTTCTTT. Protein: CASSYAVDTEAFF.

The chain has TRBV7-8 and TRBJ2-2; 10 bases align to TRBD2. J gave up 7 bases and V 2 bases, and 1 base lay outside the gene matches. The CDR3 runs 14 residues. CDR1 is SGHVS and CDR2 is FQNEAQ in the germline V gene. CDR3 residues: CASSLLAGGGELFF. CDR3 DNA sequence: TGTGCCAGCAGCTTATTAGCGGGGGGCGGGGAGCTGTTTTTT. The full variable domain, in which reference TRBV7-8 and TRBJ2-2 provide the parts outside the CDR3, is GAGVSQSPRYKVAKRGQDVALRCDPISGHVSLFWYQQALGQGPEFLTYFQNEAQLDKSGLPSDRFFAERPEGSVSTLKIQRTQQEDSAVYLCASSLLAGGGELFFGEGSRLTVL.

The V gene is TRBV2, the J gene TRBJ1-3; 9 positions agree with TRBD1. In germline, CDR1 is SNHLY, CDR2 FYNNEI. Losses at the gene ends were 6 bases for V and 0 bases for J; bases not matched to a gene: 9. The CDR3 covers 17 residues. The CDR3 region is CASRPAGQGNSGNTIYF. The CDR3 bases are TGTGCCAGCAGACCCGCGGGACAGGGTAACTCTGGAAACACCATATATTTT.

The chain joins TRBV5-1 to TRBJ1-2; tentative D call: TRBD1 (6 bases). Looked up from germline, CDR1 is SGHRS and CDR2 is YFSETQ. The CDR3 has 12 residues. The germline V and J ends were trimmed by 7 bases and 7 bases, with 14 bases remaining between them. The CDR3, as DNA: TGCGCCAGCGGTGAGGGGGACGTTGGCTACACCTTC. Residues: CASGEGDVGYTF.

The V and J genes are TRBV6-5 and TRBJ2-7; unclear D gene. The V end lost 5 bases, the J end lost 4 bases, and 12 bases lay between the germline ends. Germline-derived CDR1 and CDR2 are MNHEY and SVGAGI. The CDR3 has 13 amino acids. DNA for the CDR3: TGTGCCAGCAGTCCGAAGATGGAATACGAGCAGTACTTC. Protein product: CASSPKMEYEQYF.

This sequence joins TRBV4-3 and TRBJ2-5, with D perhaps matching TRBD2 (5 bases). This CDR3 spans 14 amino acids. Trimming removed 0 bases from V and 4 bases from J, with 9 bases in between. Germline assignment: CDR1 LGHNA and CDR2 YSLEER. CDR3 nucleotides: TGCGCCAGCAGCCAAGAAAGAGGGTCAGAGACCCAGTACTTC. Residues: CASSQERGSETQYF.